The present T cell receptor (beta chain) was sequenced within a study of read filtering for tumor transcriptome and immune sequencing. Overall study: Patients were approximately 17 male and some 13 female, mean age 65.9 years, range about 45 to 85.

Study-wide findings and caveats: Compared with RNA-seq, IR-seq gave much higher clonotype depth and reliability. IR-seq and RNA-seq agreed better without single-read clonotypes.

The library was built from around 380 ng RNA with molecular barcoded adaptors for alpha/delta and beta/gamma chains. A single record per CDR3 protein comes from TCRdb applying MiXCR to the reads. Of tens of thousands of distinct CDR3 sequences in the sample, 15% to 25% were seen once. Germline V gives CDR1 MNHEY, CDR2 SVGEGT. This CDR3 spans 15 amino acids. As for this clonotype: The antigen is not known. Since a much larger clone is just one base distant, this may be a read error.

The rearrangement links TRBV6-2 or TRBV6-3 to TRBJ2-3; TRBD1 matches 8 bases. This receptor was taken from a donor at least 40 years old with multiple myeloma. Sequencing was carried out using a population of CD138-negative cells sorted from bone marrow. The CDR3 bases are TGTGGCAGCAGTCCGACAGGGGAAAAAGCAGATACGCAGTATTTT. Protein product: CGSSPTGEKADTQYF.